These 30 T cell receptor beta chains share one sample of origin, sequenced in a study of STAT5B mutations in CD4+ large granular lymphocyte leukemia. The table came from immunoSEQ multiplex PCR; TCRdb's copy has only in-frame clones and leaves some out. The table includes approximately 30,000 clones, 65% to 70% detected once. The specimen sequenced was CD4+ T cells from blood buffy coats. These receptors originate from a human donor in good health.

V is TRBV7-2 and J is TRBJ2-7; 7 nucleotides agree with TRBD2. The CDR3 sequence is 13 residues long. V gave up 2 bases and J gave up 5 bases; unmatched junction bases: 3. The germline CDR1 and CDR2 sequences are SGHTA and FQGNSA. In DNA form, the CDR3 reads TGTGCCAGCAGCTTAACTAGCGTCAACGAGCAGTACTTC. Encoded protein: CASSLTSVNEQYF. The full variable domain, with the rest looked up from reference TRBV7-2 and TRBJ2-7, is GAGVSQSPSNKVTEKGKDVELRCDPISGHTALYWYRQSLGQGLEFLIYFQGNSAPDKSGLPSDRFSAERTGGSVSTLTIQRTQQEDSAVYLCASSLTSVNEQYFGPGTRLTVT.

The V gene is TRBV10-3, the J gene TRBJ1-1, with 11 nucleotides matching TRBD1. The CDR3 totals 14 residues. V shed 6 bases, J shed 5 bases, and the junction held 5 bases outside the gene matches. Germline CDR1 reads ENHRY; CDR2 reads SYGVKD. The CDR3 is CAISGGQGGTEAFF. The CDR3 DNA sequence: TGTGCCATCAGCGGGGGACAGGGGGGAACTGAAGCTTTCTTT.

This chain's CDR3 is CASGPGIREVTEAFF. As DNA, the CDR3 is TGCGCCAGCGGGCCGGGGATAAGGGAGGTAACTGAAGCTTTCTTT. The chain joins TRBV23-1 to TRBJ1-1; no definite D call. TRBV23-1 is an ORF, with its function uncertain. This CDR3 comprises 15 residues. The germline V and J ends were trimmed by 8 bases and 5 bases, with 21 bases remaining between them.

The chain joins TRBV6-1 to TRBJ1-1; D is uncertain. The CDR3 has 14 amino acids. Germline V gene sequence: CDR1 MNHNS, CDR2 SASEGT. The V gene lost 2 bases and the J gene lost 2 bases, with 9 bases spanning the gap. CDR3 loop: CASSEQQINTEAFF. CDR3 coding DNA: TGTGCCAGCAGTGAACAACAGATTAACACTGAAGCTTTCTTT.

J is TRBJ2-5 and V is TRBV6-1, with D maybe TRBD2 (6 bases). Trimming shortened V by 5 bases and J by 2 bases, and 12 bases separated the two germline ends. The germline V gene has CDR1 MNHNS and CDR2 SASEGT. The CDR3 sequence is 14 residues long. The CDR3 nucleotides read TGTGCCAGCAGTCTAGGGGACTGGCAAGAGACCCAGTACTTC. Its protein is CASSLGDWQETQYF.

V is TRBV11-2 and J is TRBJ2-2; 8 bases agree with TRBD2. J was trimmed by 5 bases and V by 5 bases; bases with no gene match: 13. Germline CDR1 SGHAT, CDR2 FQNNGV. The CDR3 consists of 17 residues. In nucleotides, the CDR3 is TGTGCCAGCAGCCCCGGGGCGGGACTAGGCCGTACCGGGGAGCTGTTTTTT. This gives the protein CASSPGAGLGRTGELFF.

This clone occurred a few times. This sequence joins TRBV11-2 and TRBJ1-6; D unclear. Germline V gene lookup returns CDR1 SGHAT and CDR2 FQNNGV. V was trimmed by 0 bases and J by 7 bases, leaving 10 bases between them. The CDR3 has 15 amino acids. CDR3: CASSLDPGSNSPLHF. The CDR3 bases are TGTGCCAGCAGCTTAGATCCCGGGTCCAATTCACCCCTCCACTTT.

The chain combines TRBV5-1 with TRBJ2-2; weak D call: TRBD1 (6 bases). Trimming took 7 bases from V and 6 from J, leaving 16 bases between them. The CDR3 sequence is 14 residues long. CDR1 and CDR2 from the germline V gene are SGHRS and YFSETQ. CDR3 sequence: CASGRPEGAGELFF. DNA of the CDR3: TGCGCCAGCGGTAGACCAGAGGGGGCCGGGGAGCTGTTTTTT. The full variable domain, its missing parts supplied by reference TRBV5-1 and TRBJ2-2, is KAGVTQTPRYLIKTRGQQVTLSCSPISGHRSVSWYQQTPGQGLQFLFEYFSETQRNKGNFPGRFSGRQFSNSRSEMNVSTLELGDSALYLCASGRPEGAGELFFGEGSRLTVL.

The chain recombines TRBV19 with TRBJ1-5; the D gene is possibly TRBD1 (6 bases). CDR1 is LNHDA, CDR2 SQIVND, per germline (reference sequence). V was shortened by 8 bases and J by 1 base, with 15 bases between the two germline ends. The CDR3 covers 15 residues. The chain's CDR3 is CASQSRGASNQPQHF. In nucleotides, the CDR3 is TGTGCCAGTCAATCAAGGGGGGCCAGCAATCAGCCCCAGCATTTT.

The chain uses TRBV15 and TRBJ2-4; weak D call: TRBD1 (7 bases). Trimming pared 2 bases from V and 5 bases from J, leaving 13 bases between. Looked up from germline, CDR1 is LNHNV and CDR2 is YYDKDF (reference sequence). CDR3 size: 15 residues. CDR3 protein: CATSRSGGTQNIQYF. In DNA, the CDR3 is TGTGCCACCAGCAGATCAGGGGGGACCCAAAACATTCAGTACTTC.

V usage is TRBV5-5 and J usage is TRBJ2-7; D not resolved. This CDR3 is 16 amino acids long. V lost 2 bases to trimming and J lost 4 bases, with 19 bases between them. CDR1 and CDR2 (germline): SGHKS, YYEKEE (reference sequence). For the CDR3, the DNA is TGTGCCAGCAGCTTAGAGGCGGACCCGAGATGGTACGAGCAGTACTTC. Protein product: CASSLEADPRWYEQYF.

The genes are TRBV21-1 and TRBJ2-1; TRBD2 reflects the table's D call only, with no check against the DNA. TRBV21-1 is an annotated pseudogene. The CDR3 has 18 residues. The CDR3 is CASSKEGRAGGRDNEQFF. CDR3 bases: TGTGCCAGCAGCAAAGAAGGTCGAGCGGGGGGGCGGGACAATGAGCAGTTCTTC.

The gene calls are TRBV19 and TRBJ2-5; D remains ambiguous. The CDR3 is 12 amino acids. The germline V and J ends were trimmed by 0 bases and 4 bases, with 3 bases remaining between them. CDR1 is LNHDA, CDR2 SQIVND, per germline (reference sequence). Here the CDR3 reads CASSIDRETQYF. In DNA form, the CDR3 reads TGTGCCAGTAGTATAGATCGAGAGACCCAGTACTTC.

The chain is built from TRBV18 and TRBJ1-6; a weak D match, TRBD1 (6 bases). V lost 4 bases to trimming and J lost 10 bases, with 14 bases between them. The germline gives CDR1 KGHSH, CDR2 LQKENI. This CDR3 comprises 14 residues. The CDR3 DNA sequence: TGTGCCAGCTCACAGGGGGACCTTGGATCACCCCTCCACTTT. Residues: CASSQGDLGSPLHF.

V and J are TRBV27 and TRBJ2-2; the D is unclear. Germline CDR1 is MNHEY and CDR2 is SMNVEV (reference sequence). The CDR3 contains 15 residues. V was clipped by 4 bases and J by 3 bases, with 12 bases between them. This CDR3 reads CASSSLTSYTGELFF. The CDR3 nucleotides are TGTGCCAGCAGTTCGTTGACCTCCTACACCGGGGAGCTGTTTTTT.

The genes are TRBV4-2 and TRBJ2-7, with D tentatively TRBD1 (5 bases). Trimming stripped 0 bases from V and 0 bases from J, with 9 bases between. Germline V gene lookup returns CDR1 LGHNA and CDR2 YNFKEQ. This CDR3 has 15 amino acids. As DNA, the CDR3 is TGTGCCAGCAGCCAAGATGGACATACCTCCTACGAGCAGTACTTC. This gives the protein CASSQDGHTSYEQYF.

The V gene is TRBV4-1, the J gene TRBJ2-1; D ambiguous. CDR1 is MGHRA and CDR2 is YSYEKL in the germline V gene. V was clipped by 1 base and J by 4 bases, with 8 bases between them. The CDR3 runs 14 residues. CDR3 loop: CASSQGDQYNEQFF. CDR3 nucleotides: TGCGCCAGCAGCCAAGGAGACCAATACAATGAGCAGTTCTTC.

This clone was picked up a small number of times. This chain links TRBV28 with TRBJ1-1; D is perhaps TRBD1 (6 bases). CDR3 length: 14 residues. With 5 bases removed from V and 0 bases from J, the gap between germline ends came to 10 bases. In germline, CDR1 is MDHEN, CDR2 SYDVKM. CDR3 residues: CASSPGQMNTEAFF. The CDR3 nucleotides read TGTGCCAGCAGTCCCGGACAGATGAACACTGAAGCTTTCTTT.

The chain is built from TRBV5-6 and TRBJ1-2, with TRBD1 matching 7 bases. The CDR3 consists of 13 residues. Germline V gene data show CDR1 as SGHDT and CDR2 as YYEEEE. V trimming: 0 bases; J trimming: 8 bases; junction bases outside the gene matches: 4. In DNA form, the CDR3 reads TGTGCCAGCAGCTTGGAACAGGGGTTCGGCTACACCTTC. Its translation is CASSLEQGFGYTF. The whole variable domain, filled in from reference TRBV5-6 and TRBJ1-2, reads DAGVTQSPTHLIKTRGQQVTLRCSPKSGHDTVSWYQQALGQGPQFIFQYYEEEERQRGNFPDRFSGHQFPNYSSELNVNALLLGDSALYLCASSLEQGFGYTFGSGTRLTVV.

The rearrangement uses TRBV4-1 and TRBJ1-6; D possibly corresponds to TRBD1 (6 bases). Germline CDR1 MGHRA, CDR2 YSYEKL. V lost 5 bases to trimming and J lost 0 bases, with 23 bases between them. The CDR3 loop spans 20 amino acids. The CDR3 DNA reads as TGCGCCAGCAGCATAAGAACCGTCGGGACAACTAACTCCTATAATTCACCCCTCCACTTT. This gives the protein CASSIRTVGTTNSYNSPLHF.

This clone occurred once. This chain's CDR3 is CASSLEAGTSAYNEQFF. The DNA for the CDR3 is TGTGCCAGCAGCTTAGAGGCCGGGACTAGCGCCTACAATGAGCAGTTCTTC. This chain connects TRBV11-2 to TRBJ2-1, with TRBD2 identical over 10 bases. The CDR3 sequence is 17 residues long. V was clipped by 0 bases and J by 2 bases; unmatched bases: 4. The germline gives CDR1 SGHAT, CDR2 FQNNGV.

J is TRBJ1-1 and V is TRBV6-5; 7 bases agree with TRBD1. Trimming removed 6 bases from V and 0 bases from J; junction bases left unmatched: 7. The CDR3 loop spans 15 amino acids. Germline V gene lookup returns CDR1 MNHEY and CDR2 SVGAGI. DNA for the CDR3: TGTGCCAGCAGGGCAGGGGGGAGGGTGAACACTGAAGCTTTCTTT. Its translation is CASRAGGRVNTEAFF.

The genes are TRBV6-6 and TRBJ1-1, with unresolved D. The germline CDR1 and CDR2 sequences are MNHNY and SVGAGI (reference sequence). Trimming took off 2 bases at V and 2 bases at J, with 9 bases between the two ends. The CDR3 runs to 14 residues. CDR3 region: CASSYLGGNTEAFF. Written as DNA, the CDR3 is TGTGCCAGCAGTTACCTAGGAGGAAACACTGAAGCTTTCTTT.

The chain's CDR3 is CATSRDRSPDYEQYF. CDR3 DNA sequence: TGTGCCACCAGCAGAGACCGATCCCCCGACTACGAGCAGTACTTC. The rearrangement joins TRBV15 to TRBJ2-7, with D uncertain. Trimming shortened V by 0 bases and J by 3 bases, and 12 bases separated the two germline ends. Germline V lookup: CDR1 LNHNV, CDR2 YYDKDF (reference sequence). The length of the CDR3 is 15 residues.

The CDR3: CSVEGTSPYEQYF. The CDR3 region has the DNA TGCAGCGTTGAAGGGACATCTCCCTACGAGCAGTACTTC. The chain is built from TRBV29-1 and TRBJ2-7, with D possibly being TRBD1 (5 bases). Germline CDR1 is SQVTM and CDR2 is ANQGSEA. The CDR3 runs to 13 residues. The V end was cut by 1 base, the J end by 2 bases, with 9 bases between.

The CDR3 reads CAIRNRDSEQYF. The CDR3 bases are TGTGCCATCAGGAACAGGGACTCCGAGCAGTACTTC. The V call is TRBV10-3, the J call TRBJ2-7; either TRBD1 or TRBD2 may supply D (6 bases each). Trimming cost V 6 bases and J 6 bases, with 12 bases left between them. The CDR3 is made up of 12 amino acids. CDR1 and CDR2 (germline): ENHRY, SYGVKD.

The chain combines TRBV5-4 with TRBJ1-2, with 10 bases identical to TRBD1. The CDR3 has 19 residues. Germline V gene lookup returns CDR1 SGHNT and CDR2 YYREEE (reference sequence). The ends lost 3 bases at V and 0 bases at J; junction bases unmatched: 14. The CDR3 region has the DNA TGTGCCAGCAGCTGGGGGGGACAGGGGCAATTTATAGCTAACTATGGCTACACCTTC. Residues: CASSWGGQGQFIANYGYTF.

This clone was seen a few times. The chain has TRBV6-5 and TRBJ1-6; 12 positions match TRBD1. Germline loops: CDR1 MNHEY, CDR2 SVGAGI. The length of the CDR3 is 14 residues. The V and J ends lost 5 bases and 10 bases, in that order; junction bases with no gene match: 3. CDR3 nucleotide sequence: TGTGCCAGCAGTGCCGGGACAGGGGGCTCACCCCTCCACTTT. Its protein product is CASSAGTGGSPLHF.

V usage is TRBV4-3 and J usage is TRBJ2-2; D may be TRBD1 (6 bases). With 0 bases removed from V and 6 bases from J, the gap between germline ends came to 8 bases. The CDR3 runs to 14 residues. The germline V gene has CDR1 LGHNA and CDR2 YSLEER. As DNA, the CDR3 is TGCGCCAGCAGCCAAGAAGGGGGAGCCGGGGAGCTGTTTTTT. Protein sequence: CASSQEGGAGELFF.

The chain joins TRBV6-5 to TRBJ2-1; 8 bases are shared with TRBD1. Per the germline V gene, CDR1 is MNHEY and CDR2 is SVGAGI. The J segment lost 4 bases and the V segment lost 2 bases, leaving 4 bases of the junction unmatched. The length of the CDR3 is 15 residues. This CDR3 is CASSYGQGLYNEQFF. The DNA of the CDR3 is TGTGCCAGCAGTTACGGACAGGGATTGTACAATGAGCAGTTCTTC.